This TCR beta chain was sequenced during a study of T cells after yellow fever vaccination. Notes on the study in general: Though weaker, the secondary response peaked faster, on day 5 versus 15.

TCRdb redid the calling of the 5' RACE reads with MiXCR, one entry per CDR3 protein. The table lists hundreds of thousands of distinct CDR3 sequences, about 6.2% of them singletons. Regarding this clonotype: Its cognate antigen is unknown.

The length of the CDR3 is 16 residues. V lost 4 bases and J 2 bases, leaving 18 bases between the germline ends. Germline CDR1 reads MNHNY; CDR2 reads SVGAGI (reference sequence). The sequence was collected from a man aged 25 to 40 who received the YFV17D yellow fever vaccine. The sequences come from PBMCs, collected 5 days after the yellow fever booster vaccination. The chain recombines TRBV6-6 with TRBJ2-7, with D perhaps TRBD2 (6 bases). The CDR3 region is CASSSPWEASTYEQYF. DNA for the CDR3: TGTGCCAGCAGTTCCCCCTGGGAGGCATCCACCTACGAGCAGTACTTC.